These T cell receptor beta chains were read from a single sample in a study of cytomegalovirus exposure and HLA in healthy donors. Sequenced by immunoSEQ multiplex PCR; TCRdb stores in-frame clones only, minus some. This sample has hundreds of thousands of clones; 80% to 90% occur once, and the top ten carry under 0.95%. The sample was PBMCs. All receptors come from a woman under 30 in good health and CMV-seronegative. CDR3s include the opening cysteine and the closing phenylalanine or tryptophan. D genes are given only for firm matches. Rows give clone size only sometimes, using once, few, many, or a class for an expanded clone.

v_call: TRBV28
d_call: TRBD1
clone_size: .
j_call: TRBJ1-1
cdr3_aa: CAGQGRNEAFF
cdr3_nt: TGTGCCGGACAGGGGCGTAATGAAGCTTTCTTT

v_call: TRBV7-9
d_call: TRBD2
clone_size: .
j_call: TRBJ2-1
cdr3_aa: CASSRLAVYNEQFF
cdr3_nt: TGTGCCAGCAGCCGTCTAGCGGTCTACAATGAGCAGTTCTTC

v_call: TRBV30
d_call: TRBD1
clone_size: .
j_call: TRBJ1-5
cdr3_aa: CAWSGDITGGYQPQHF
cdr3_nt: TGTGCCTGGAGTGGGGACATCACAGGGGGTTATCAGCCCCAGCATTTT

v_call: TRBV7-8
d_call: .
clone_size: .
j_call: TRBJ2-7
cdr3_aa: CASSPTRDNGNEQYF
cdr3_nt: TGTGCCAGCAGCCCCACCCGGGACAATGGAAACGAGCAGTACTTC

v_call: TRBV27
d_call: TRBD1
clone_size: .
j_call: TRBJ1-2
cdr3_aa: CAPRTGEGYTF
cdr3_nt: TGTGCCCCCAGGACAGGAGAGGGCTACACCTTC

v_call: TRBV6-6
d_call: TRBD1
clone_size: .
j_call: TRBJ1-2
cdr3_aa: CASRSDRVANGYTF
cdr3_nt: TGTGCCAGCAGGTCAGACAGGGTCGCGAATGGCTACACCTTC

v_call: TRBV6-1
d_call: .
clone_size: .
j_call: TRBJ1-5
cdr3_aa: CASSEATRGDQPQHF
cdr3_nt: TGTGCCAGCAGTGAGGCTACAAGGGGCGATCAGCCCCAGCATTTT

v_call: TRBV27
d_call: TRBD2
clone_size: .
j_call: TRBJ2-1
cdr3_aa: CASSPTSGTSYEQFF
cdr3_nt: TGTGCCAGCAGCCCGACTAGCGGCACTAGCTATGAGCAGTTCTTC

v_call: TRBV7-3
d_call: TRBD1
clone_size: .
j_call: TRBJ1-1
cdr3_aa: CASSLGTGGEKAFF
cdr3_nt: TGTGCCAGCAGCCTCGGGACAGGGGGCGAGAAGGCTTTCTTT

v_call: TRBV7-6
d_call: .
clone_size: once
j_call: TRBJ1-6
cdr3_aa: CASSPSTIYNSPLHF
cdr3_nt: TGTGCCAGCAGCCCGAGCACGATTTATAATTCACCCCTCCACTTT

v_call: TRBV5-5
d_call: TRBD1
clone_size: .
j_call: TRBJ1-2
cdr3_aa: CASSSWTGPYGYTF
cdr3_nt: TGTGCCAGCAGCTCCTGGACAGGACCCTATGGCTACACCTTC

v_call: TRBV28
d_call: TRBD1
clone_size: once
j_call: TRBJ1-1
cdr3_aa: CASSPTGLMNTEAFF
cdr3_nt: TGTGCCAGCAGCCCGACAGGGCTTATGAACACTGAAGCTTTCTTT

v_call: TRBV6-5
d_call: .
clone_size: .
j_call: TRBJ1-2
cdr3_aa: CASSPQGSSYGYTF
cdr3_nt: TGTGCCAGCAGTCCACAGGGTTCCTCCTATGGCTACACCTTC

v_call: TRBV2
d_call: TRBD2
clone_size: .
j_call: TRBJ2-7
cdr3_aa: CASSSPFFSSGTGGEQYF
cdr3_nt: TGTGCCAGCAGTTCTCCCTTCTTTTCTAGCGGGACGGGGGGGGAGCAGTACTTC

v_call: TRBV28
d_call: .
clone_size: .
j_call: TRBJ1-1
cdr3_aa: CASSSTVGEAFF
cdr3_nt: TGTGCCAGCAGTTCCACCGTCGGGGAAGCTTTCTTT

v_call: TRBV7-9
d_call: .
clone_size: .
j_call: TRBJ2-7
cdr3_aa: CASSLVGGAYEQYF
cdr3_nt: TGTGCCAGCAGCTTAGTTGGCGGTGCCTACGAGCAGTACTTC

v_call: TRBV16
d_call: .
clone_size: .
j_call: TRBJ1-5
cdr3_aa: CASSQSPGTSNLGSNQPQHF
cdr3_nt: TGTGCCAGCAGCCAATCACCCGGGACTTCCAACCTTGGTAGCAATCAGCCCCAGCATTTT

v_call: TRBV2
d_call: TRBD1
clone_size: .
j_call: TRBJ2-7
cdr3_aa: CASTARDSLGKQYF
cdr3_nt: TGTGCCAGCACTGCACGGGACAGCCTCGGGAAGCAGTACTTC

v_call: TRBV5-1
d_call: TRBD1
clone_size: .
j_call: TRBJ2-5
cdr3_aa: CASGQGDRGGETQYF
cdr3_nt: TGCGCCAGCGGCCAAGGGGACAGAGGAGGAGAGACCCAGTACTTC

v_call: TRBV27
d_call: .
clone_size: .
j_call: TRBJ1-3
cdr3_aa: CASSLRLGSGNTIYF
cdr3_nt: TGTGCCAGCAGTTTACGACTAGGCTCTGGAAACACCATATATTTT

v_call: TRBV7-9
d_call: .
clone_size: .
j_call: TRBJ2-1
cdr3_aa: CASSLGGLSMNEQFF
cdr3_nt: TGTGCCAGCAGCTTAGGGGGCCTATCTATGAATGAGCAGTTCTTC

v_call: TRBV5-1
d_call: TRBD1
clone_size: .
j_call: TRBJ2-6
cdr3_aa: CASSLYRGRTGANVLTF
cdr3_nt: TGCGCCAGCAGCCTCTACAGGGGGCGTACTGGGGCCAACGTCCTGACTTTC

v_call: TRBV27
d_call: TRBD1
clone_size: .
j_call: TRBJ2-1
cdr3_aa: CASSLDRGSYNEQFF
cdr3_nt: TGTGCCAGCAGTTTAGACAGGGGAAGTTACAATGAGCAGTTCTTC

v_call: TRBV28
d_call: .
clone_size: .
j_call: TRBJ1-3
cdr3_aa: CASKMTGSGNTIYF
cdr3_nt: TGTGCCAGCAAAATGACAGGCTCTGGAAACACCATATATTTT

v_call: TRBV13
d_call: .
clone_size: .
j_call: TRBJ2-5
cdr3_aa: CASSPRRGQETQYF
cdr3_nt: TGTGCCAGCAGCCCGCGAAGGGGGCAAGAGACCCAGTACTTC

v_call: TRBV4-1
d_call: TRBD1
clone_size: few
j_call: TRBJ1-6
cdr3_aa: CASSQGTGEKSPLHF
cdr3_nt: TGCGCCAGCAGCCAAGGGACAGGGGAGAAGTCACCCCTCCACTTT

v_call: TRBV28
d_call: .
clone_size: .
j_call: TRBJ1-5
cdr3_aa: CASTKGVYSNQPQHF
cdr3_nt: TGTGCCAGCACCAAGGGGGTCTATAGCAATCAGCCCCAGCATTTT

v_call: TRBV14
d_call: .
clone_size: .
j_call: TRBJ2-1
cdr3_aa: CASSLGGPYNEQFF
cdr3_nt: TGTGCCAGCAGCCTAGGGGGACCCTACAATGAGCAGTTCTTC